This passage covers 12 T cell receptor beta chains from one sample sequenced in a study of blood T cell repertoires in COVID-19. Clones were sequenced by immunoSEQ multiplex PCR, and TCRdb holds only the in-frame ones, with some missing. The sample shows about 170,000 clones, roughly 73% of them seen only once. The material sequenced was peripheral blood. The receptors shown here come from an older man with acute or convalescent COVID-19.

V usage is TRBV5-6 and J usage is TRBJ2-1, with TRBD2 matching over 7 bases. Unmatched junction bases numbered 8, after V lost 5 bases and J lost 0 bases. This CDR3 comprises 16 residues. Germline V gene data show CDR1 as SGHDT and CDR2 as YYEEEE. The CDR3 nucleotides are TGTGCCAGCAGGCTTTTGGGAGGGAGCTCCTACAATGAGCAGTTCTTC. This sequence encodes CASRLLGGSSYNEQFF.

The sample holds a few counts of this clone. V is TRBV7-9 and J is TRBJ2-5; 11 bases fit TRBD2. CDR3 size: 18 residues. With V trimmed by 5 bases and J by 4 bases, 15 bases remained unmatched. The germline gives CDR1 SEHNR, CDR2 FQNEAQ (reference sequence). This CDR3 reads CASSQNPGLAAEAETQYF. CDR3 coding DNA: TGTGCCAGCAGCCAGAATCCGGGACTAGCGGCTGAGGCAGAGACCCAGTACTTC.

V usage is TRBV30 and J usage is TRBJ1-5, with D maybe TRBD1 (6 bases). The germline V gene encodes CDR1 GTSNPN and CDR2 SVGIG (reference sequence). The CDR3 runs to 16 residues. V shed 1 base and J shed 0 bases, with 13 bases lying between them. The CDR3 reads CAWSDGPGHSNQPQHF. Written as DNA, the CDR3 is TGTGCCTGGAGTGATGGGCCGGGACATAGCAATCAGCCCCAGCATTTT. Combining the CDR3 with reference TRBV30 and TRBJ1-5 gives the whole variable domain SQTIHQWPATLVQPVGSPLSLECTVEGTSNPNLYWYRQAAGRGLQLLFYSVGIGQISSEVPQNLSASRPQDRQFILSSKKLLLSDSGFYLCAWSDGPGHSNQPQHFGDGTRLSIL.

The chain is built from TRBV7-8 and TRBJ1-1, with D maybe TRBD1 (5 bases). This CDR3 has 15 residues. Trimming took 5 bases from V and 7 from J, leaving 20 bases between them. CDR1 and CDR2 from the germline V gene are SGHVS and FQNEAQ. CDR3 region: CASSVLGGTTLEAFF. The CDR3 nucleotides are TGTGCCAGCAGCGTTTTGGGGGGGACCACTCTTGAAGCTTTCTTT.

V and J are TRBV28 and TRBJ1-3; no firm D call. The CDR3 has 14 residues. With 4 bases removed from V and 0 bases from J, the gap between germline ends came to 7 bases. CDR1 is MDHEN and CDR2 is SYDVKM in the germline V gene. CDR3 in amino acids: CASSSTVSGNTIYF. The CDR3 nucleotides are TGTGCCAGCAGTTCTACGGTCTCTGGAAACACCATATATTTT.

As regards this clone: Other DNA sequences in the same sample also yield this CDR3. The chain joins TRBV7-3 to TRBJ2-3; 7 bases are a match to TRBD2. V lost 5 bases to trimming and J lost 0 bases; unmatched junction nucleotides: 2. In germline, CDR1 is SGHTA, CDR2 FQGTGA. CDR3 length: 14 amino acids. CDR3 nucleotides: TGTGCCAGCAGCCCCGGGGGGAGCACAGATACGCAGTATTTT. Protein product: CASSPGGSTDTQYF.

The chain combines TRBV18 with TRBJ2-7; D is undetermined. From germline, CDR1 is KGHSH and CDR2 LQKENI. Trimming removed 1 base from V and 0 bases from J, with 7 bases in between. CDR3 length: 14 residues. The DNA for the CDR3 is TGTGCCAGCTCACCACGGGCGATCTCCTACGAGCAGTACTTC. Translated, it gives CASSPRAISYEQYF.

This clone has just one count. This sequence joins TRBV19 and TRBJ1-1; D uncertain. The germline gives CDR1 LNHDA, CDR2 SQIVND (reference sequence). This CDR3 comprises 14 residues. Deletions cut 3 bases from V and 0 bases from J, with 8 bases between. CDR3 sequence: CASSITDMNTEAFF. In DNA, the CDR3 is TGTGCCAGTAGTATTACAGACATGAACACTGAAGCTTTCTTT. Full variable domain (outside the CDR3, taken from reference TRBV19 and TRBJ1-1): DGGITQSPKYLFRKEGQNVTLSCEQNLNHDAMYWYRQDPGQGLRLIYYSQIVNDFQKGDIAEGYSVSREKKESFPLTVTSAQKNPTAFYLCASSITDMNTEAFFGQGTRLTVV.

This clone was seen only a few times. As DNA, the CDR3 is TGTGCCAGCAGTCCGGTGGGGGCAGTTGAAACTAACTATGGCTACACCTTC. Its protein is CASSPVGAVETNYGYTF. V and J are TRBV7-9 and TRBJ1-2; D may be TRBD1 (6 bases). V was shortened by 6 bases and J by 0 bases, with 20 bases between the two germline ends. Looked up from germline, CDR1 is SEHNR and CDR2 is FQNEAQ (reference sequence). The CDR3 is 17 residues long.

The genes are TRBV19 and TRBJ2-4, with D possibly being TRBD1 (5 bases). The CDR3 consists of 14 residues. The germline gives CDR1 LNHDA, CDR2 SQIVND (reference sequence). Trimming removed 6 bases at V and 3 bases at J, with 12 bases between. The CDR3 bases are TGTGCCAGTAGGGACAAGGGTGGCAAAAACATTCAGTACTTC. Translation: CASRDKGGKNIQYF.

J is TRBJ2-1 and V is TRBV19, with 8 positions matching TRBD1. The CDR3 is 15 residues long. The germline CDR1 and CDR2 sequences are LNHDA and SQIVND (reference sequence). V dropped 6 bases and J dropped 7; count of bases not matched to a gene: 11. CDR3 bases: TGTGCCAGTAGCACCACCGGGACAGGCCAAAATGAGCAGTTCTTC. Its translation: CASSTTGTGQNEQFF.

This clone has only a few counts. V gene TRBV10-3 combines with J gene TRBJ2-5; 8 bases align to TRBD2. Germline loops: CDR1 ENHRY, CDR2 SYGVKD. The CDR3 runs 14 residues. In DNA, the CDR3 is TGTGCTTCCTCTGTAGCGGGGCCACAAGAGACCCAGTACTTC. Its protein product is CASSVAGPQETQYF.